This T cell receptor beta chain is from a study of blood T cells in healthy people across ages. Across the study: Using template switching, researchers captured about one barcoded beta molecule for each two T cells. Regarding the study as a whole: Observed TCR beta diversity showed a strong correlation with the percentage of naive T cells as measured by flow cytometry.

PCR was performed a second time for roughly 7 to 11 cycles using a sample-barcoded 5' primer and a J-beta primer mix. The yield of each sample was at least 2.5 million CDR3-containing paired-end reads. TCRdb itself ran the 5' RACE reads through MiXCR, one entry per CDR3 protein. The sample holds 900,000 to 950,000 distinct CDR3 sequences; around 29% are singletons and the top ten take 10%. Whenever a sample was processed, at least 6.5 million PBMCs were isolated. Germline-derived CDR1 and CDR2 are LNHNV and YYDKDF (reference sequence). The junction had 5 bases not matched to a gene; V was cut back by 4 bases and J by 0 bases. The CDR3 length is 16 residues. This clonotype appeared many times. Its specificity is not known. These records were also assigned to another study, of T cells of mothers and their children.

The gene calls are TRBV15 and TRBJ2-5; 10 bases agree with TRBD2. This clonotype was sampled from a woman between 35 and 50 years old in good health. The sample comprised blood. The DNA for the CDR3 is TGTGCCACCAGCACCCTGCTAGCGGGGGACCAAGAGACCCAGTACTTC. Translating gives CATSTLLAGDQETQYF.